A single T cell receptor (beta chain) is shown here with its context. Its antigen is still unknown. DNA at around 200 ng, 30,000 or so T cell genomes, went into sorted-subset replicate PCRs. Clones were sequenced by immunoSEQ multiplex PCR, and TCRdb holds only the in-frame ones, with some missing. The profile shows 190,000 or so clones, about 93% of them singletons. From CD4+ cells came CD45RA+ naive and CD45RA-negative memory subsets. This sample was taken from a study of shared clonotypes between healthy human individuals. Points from the study as a whole: Rarefaction showed sorted-subset sequencing was incomplete despite large depth. A handful of donors had around 5.2% of their naive CD4 clonotypes in common.

CDR1 is MNHEY, CDR2 SVGAGI, per germline. V lost 6 bases to trimming and J lost 8 bases, with 7 bases between them. CDR3 length: 11 amino acids. The V and J genes are TRBV6-5 and TRBJ1-4; no firm D call. The TCR originated in a woman younger than 45 in good health. The sequenced material came from naive CD4+ T cells sorted from blood. Subset here: CD45RA+ positively selected. The CDR3 region has the DNA TGTGCCAGCAGCCAGCAGGAAAAACTGTTTTTT. Amino acid sequence: CASSQQEKLFF.